Listed below are T cell receptor beta chains from one sample, sequenced in a study of PD-1 blockade in classical Hodgkin lymphoma. Sequenced by immunoSEQ multiplex PCR; TCRdb stores in-frame clones only, minus some. Of tens of thousands of clones listed, roughly 78% are singletons. The sequenced sample was peripheral blood mononuclear cells (PBMCs), obtained before the fourth cycle of nivolumab. The receptors originated from a human donor with classical Hodgkin lymphoma. CDR3s include the opening cysteine and the closing phenylalanine or tryptophan. The D gene is left open where the match is weak. Clone size is given for some rows only: seen once, a few or many times, or a class if the clone is expanded.

>TRBD1|.|TRBJ1-1|TRBV6-4
TGTGCCAGCAGTGAGCAGGGGGGCACTGAAGCTTTCTTT
CASSEQGGTEAFF
>.|.|TRBJ2-7|TRBV5-1
TGCGCCAGCAGGTCGGACACGGCAGGGCTCGAGCAGTACTTC
CASRSDTAGLEQYF
>TRBD2|.|TRBJ2-3|TRBV28
TGTGCCAGCAGTTTTGTAATGGGGAGCGGGAGGGCCGGAGATACGCAGTATTTT
CASSFVMGSGRAGDTQYF
>.|.|TRBJ2-7|TRBV11-2
TGTGCCAGCAGCCGGGACGGTCTATTGGGCTACGAGCAGTACTTC
CASSRDGLLGYEQYF
>.|.|TRBJ2-5|TRBV7-3
TGTGCCAGCAGCTTACACAGGGAAGAGACCCAGTACTTC
CASSLHREETQYF
>TRBD2|.|TRBJ2-1|TRBV7-2
TGTGCCAGCAGCTTAGGAGCGAGCGGGGGAGTCAATGAGCAGTTCTTC
CASSLGASGGVNEQFF
>.|.|TRBJ2-1|TRBV6-4
TGTGCCAGCAGTTTCGACAGCTACAATGAGCAGTTCTTC
CASSFDSYNEQFF
>.|.|TRBJ2-1|TRBV6-5
TGTGCCAGCAGACGAGACACTGAGCAGTTCTTC
CASRRDTEQFF
>.|few|TRBJ1-5|TRBV5-8
TGTGCCAGCAGCTTGGGACAGTATCCCTATAGCAATCAGCCCCAGCATTTT
CASSLGQYPYSNQPQHF
>.|.|TRBJ2-2|TRBV7-9
TGTGCCAGCAGCTTGACAAGATCGGACACCGGGGAGCTGTTTTTT
CASSLTRSDTGELFF
>.|.|TRBJ1-5|TRBV7-2
TGTGCCAGCAGCCCCTTCAATCAGCCCCAGCATTTT
CASSPFNQPQHF
>.|.|TRBJ2-3|TRBV11-3
TGTGCCAGCAGCCCAAGGGGGGGCAGCACAGATACGCAGTATTTT
CASSPRGGSTDTQYF
>.|.|TRBJ2-5|TRBV27
TGTGCCAGCTCCTTACGGACCGGGGTGGAGACCCAGTACTTC
CASSLRTGVETQYF
>.|.|TRBJ1-2|TRBV2
TGTGCCAGCAGTGAAAAAGAGGGCGGAGGGCCACGGGTGGGGACCTTC
CASSEKEGGGPRVGTF
>TRBD2|.|TRBJ2-7|TRBV29-1
TGCAGTACTGAGGTCTGGGCGGGAGATGGGTCTTACGAGCAGTACTTC
CSTEVWAGDGSYEQYF
>TRBD2|few|TRBJ2-2|TRBV9
TGTGCCAGCAGCGTAGGGGGACTAGCGGGCACCGGGGAGCTGTTTTTT
CASSVGGLAGTGELFF
>.|few|TRBJ1-5|TRBV11-2
TGTGCCAGCAGCCCCCGGAGTACTAGCAATCAGCCCCAGCATTTT
CASSPRSTSNQPQHF
>TRBD2|.|TRBJ2-4|TRBV5-1
TGCGCCAGCAGCTTAGTGGGACTAGCGGGGGCGAAAGCCAAAAACATTCAGTACTTC
CASSLVGLAGAKAKNIQYF
>.|.|TRBJ2-7|TRBV28
TGTGCCAGCAGTTTCGGGAGCAGCTCCTACGAGCAGTACTTC
CASSFGSSSYEQYF
>.|once|TRBJ1-1|TRBV10-2
TGCGCCAGCAGTGAGTCACGACAGGAACTGTTGGGAACTGAAGCTTTCTTT
CASSESRQELLGTEAFF
>.|.|TRBJ2-4|TRBV2
TGTGCCAGCAGTGATCTGGTAGCCAAAAACATTCAGTACTTC
CASSDLVAKNIQYF
>.|.|TRBJ1-5|TRBV6-5
TGTGCCAGCAGTTACCTCGGACAGAGAGATCAGCCCCAGCATTTT
CASSYLGQRDQPQHF
>.|.|TRBJ2-1|TRBV7-9
TGTGCCAGCCGCCCGCGGGGAAGCTCCTACAATGAGCAGTTCTTC
CASRPRGSSYNEQFF
>TRBD2|.|TRBJ2-1|TRBV27
TGTGCCAGCAGTTCTGGACTAGCGGGAGTGGAGGAGAGGGACAATGAGCAGTTCTTC
CASSSGLAGVEERDNEQFF
>TRBD2|.|TRBJ2-1|TRBV10-3
TGTGCCATCAGACCGGGGTGGACTAGACGGAACAATGAGCAGTTCTTC
CAIRPGWTRRNNEQFF
>TRBD2|.|TRBJ2-2|TRBV4-2
TGTGCCAGCAGCCAAGTTTCTAGCGGGACAACGGCCGGGGAGCTGTTTTTT
CASSQVSSGTTAGELFF
>.|medium-sized|TRBJ2-3|TRBV7-3
TGTGCCAGCAGCTTAAAGTCGTTAGGTGCGGGACTCAGCACAGATACGCAGTATTTT
CASSLKSLGAGLSTDTQYF
>.|.|TRBJ1-1|TRBV5-1
TGCGCCAGCAGCTTGGATACAGGGAACACTGAAGCTTTCTTT
CASSLDTGNTEAFF